A selection of T cell receptor beta chains follows, all from one sample in a study of Ad26.COV2.S vaccination and SARS-CoV-2 variants. Produced via immunoSEQ multiplex PCR; TCRdb's table is partial and in-frame only. The table records roughly 700,000 clones, 80% to 90% of them present only once. Sequenced here: peripheral blood, sampled in a trial of Ad26.COV2.S vaccine versus placebo. The source is a person between 18 and 65 years old who received the Ad26.COV2.S COVID-19 vaccine or a placebo. Both conserved end residues are part of each CDR3. A D gene is named only where the DNA matches it firmly. Clone size, where shown, is once, few, many, or a class for clones that have expanded.

DNA	CDR3	size	V	J	D
TGTGCCAGCAGCGTAGATGGGGGGCATAATGAAAAACTGTTTTTT	CASSVDGGHNEKLFF	-	TRBV9	TRBJ1-4	-
TGTGCCAGTAGTATAGGCGGGTGGGATACGCAGTATTTT	CASSIGGWDTQYF	-	TRBV19	TRBJ2-3	-
TGTGCCAGTAGTATTCGAGACGGCGACTATGGCTACACCTTC	CASSIRDGDYGYTF	-	TRBV19	TRBJ1-2	-
TGTGCCAGCAGCGTGGACGGGAGCTCCTATAATTCACCCCTCCACTTT	CASSVDGSSYNSPLHF	few	TRBV5-4	TRBJ1-6	-
TGCGCCAGCAGCTCGGGGGCGCTTACCGGGGAGCTGTTTTTT	CASSSGALTGELFF	-	TRBV5-1	TRBJ2-2	-
TGCGCCAGCAGCCTGGAAAGGGGGCTTGGAGCTTTCTTT	CASSLERGLGAFF	-	TRBV5-1	TRBJ1-1	TRBD1
TGTGCCTGGAGGCGTGCGGGAGTGGGCAATGAGCAGTTCTTC	CAWRRAGVGNEQFF	-	TRBV30	TRBJ2-1	TRBD2
TGCAGCGTTGAAGACGATCGGAACTACGAGCAGTACTTC	CSVEDDRNYEQYF	-	TRBV29-1	TRBJ2-7	-
TGTGCCAGCAGCTTAGTGGCGACAGGGGGACCATCCTACGAGCAGTACTTC	CASSLVATGGPSYEQYF	once	TRBV7-2	TRBJ2-7	TRBD1
TGCGCCAGCAGCTTGGTGGGCAACCAAGAGACCCAGTACTTC	CASSLVGNQETQYF	-	TRBV5-1	TRBJ2-5	-
TGCGCCAGCAGCCTGGGGGGGATCGGACAGTTTGGCTACACCTTC	CASSLGGIGQFGYTF	-	TRBV5-1	TRBJ1-2	-
TGTGCCACCAGCAGAGAACGACTAGATGCCGAGCAGTACTTC	CATSRERLDAEQYF	few	TRBV15	TRBJ2-7	-
TGTGCCAGCAGCTTCCCAGGGGCTGGTTCACCCCTCCACTTT	CASSFPGAGSPLHF	-	TRBV5-5	TRBJ1-6	-
TGTGCCAGCAGCGTGGCAGGGGGCAACTATGGCTACACCTTC	CASSVAGGNYGYTF	-	TRBV9	TRBJ1-2	TRBD1
TGTGCCAGCAAAGTCCGGGACAGCACTAGCGGATTTACTAGCACAGATACGCAGTATTTT	CASKVRDSTSGFTSTDTQYF	-	TRBV27	TRBJ2-3	-
TGTGCCAGCGGGAGAGGGGAAGAGACCCAGTACTTC	CASGRGEETQYF	-	TRBV7-9	TRBJ2-5	-
TGCGCCAGCAGCACGCTGGGGGTCGGGGATGGCTACACCTTC	CASSTLGVGDGYTF	-	TRBV5-1	TRBJ1-2	-
TGTGCCTGGAGTGTCGGCAGGAATCAGCCCCAGCATTTT	CAWSVGRNQPQHF	-	TRBV30	TRBJ1-5	-
TGTGCCAGCAGTGAGATCCAGGGCCCCCAAAACATTCAGTACTTC	CASSEIQGPQNIQYF	-	TRBV25-1	TRBJ2-4	-
TGTGCCAGCAGCTTAGAAGGGCTAGTGGGTGAGCAGTACTTC	CASSLEGLVGEQYF	-	TRBV7-2	TRBJ2-7	-
-	CASSYGVGQGNF	-	TRBV6-5	TRBJ2-5	-
TGTGCCAGCAGTGAAGCGACGGTGGGGGGCTACACTGAAGCTTTCTTT	CASSEATVGGYTEAFF	once	TRBV2	TRBJ1-1	-
TGTGCCAGCAGCCAAGCGCAGGTGGGGACAGGGGGCTACGAGCAGTACTTC	CASSQAQVGTGGYEQYF	many	TRBV14	TRBJ2-7	TRBD1
TGTGCCAGCAGCTTGGATGCGCGCTCCTACGAGCAGTACTTC	CASSLDARSYEQYF	-	TRBV5-4	TRBJ2-7	-
TGTGCCAGCAGCTTGGCTCCAGGGGGGAGGGAGACCCAGTACTTC	CASSLAPGGRETQYF	-	TRBV5-6	TRBJ2-5	-
TGTGCCAGCCGGGACACAGACAACACCTATGGCTACACCTTC	CASRDTDNTYGYTF	-	TRBV6-5	TRBJ1-2	-
TGTGCCTGGAGTTTGCGGTTAATGAACACTGAAGCTTTCTTT	CAWSLRLMNTEAFF	-	TRBV30	TRBJ1-1	-
TGTGCCAGCAGCCGGACCGGGGCCGGATCTAGCACAGATACGCAGTATTTT	CASSRTGAGSSTDTQYF	-	TRBV5-8	TRBJ2-3	-
TGTGCCAGCAGTGAATCGGTGTATGAGGATGGCTACACCTTC	CASSESVYEDGYTF	-	TRBV25-1	TRBJ1-2	-
TGTGCCAGCAGTCGGGTCTCTAGCTCCTACAATGAGCAGTTCTTC	CASSRVSSSYNEQFF	-	TRBV6-5	TRBJ2-1	-
TGTGCCAGCAGTTTAAGCCTGGGGGGGTGGGACACCTATGGCTACACCTTC	CASSLSLGGWDTYGYTF	-	TRBV7-9	TRBJ1-2	-
TGTGCCAGCAGCTTTCGGACAGGGGGCGGGTACGAGCAGTACTTC	CASSFRTGGGYEQYF	-	TRBV13	TRBJ2-7	TRBD1
TGTGCCAGTAGTCCCCCCGCGGGGATTCACACTGAAGCTTTCTTT	CASSPPAGIHTEAFF	-	TRBV19	TRBJ1-1	-
TGCGCCAGCAGCTTCCCCCCCGGGACTGCTAGCACAGATACGCAGTATTTT	CASSFPPGTASTDTQYF	-	TRBV5-1	TRBJ2-3	-
TGTGCCAGCAGCTCCACCATAACAGGGAGGAGCGAGCAGTACTTC	CASSSTITGRSEQYF	-	TRBV11-2	TRBJ2-7	-
TGTGCCAGCTCACCGGGACGGAGCTCCTACGAGCAGTACTTC	CASSPGRSSYEQYF	-	TRBV18	TRBJ2-7	-
TGTGCCACCAGTGACGGGTATCAAGAGACCCAGTACTTC	CATSDGYQETQYF	-	TRBV24-1	TRBJ2-5	-
TGTGCCAGCAGCTTAGGGGGGGTCGATACGCAGTATTTT	CASSLGGVDTQYF	-	TRBV11-2	TRBJ2-3	-
TGTGCCAGCAGCTCTAGCGGGAGTAACGAGCAGTACTTC	CASSSSGSNEQYF	-	TRBV11-1	TRBJ2-7	TRBD2
TGTGCCAGCAGCCCCAGAGGTAGCGGGACTTGGAATGAGCAGTTCTTC	CASSPRGSGTWNEQFF	-	TRBV5-6	TRBJ2-1	TRBD2
TGTGCCAGTAGTATGACCCAGGGCCGAGGAAACACCATATATTTT	CASSMTQGRGNTIYF	-	TRBV19	TRBJ1-3	-
TGTGCCAGCAGCTTGAGCAGGGGAGGGGACACAGATACGCAGTATTTT	CASSLSRGGDTDTQYF	-	TRBV5-4	TRBJ2-3	-
TGTGCCAGCAGGATGGACAGAGGGTGGACCTACGAGCAGTACTTC	CASRMDRGWTYEQYF	-	TRBV27	TRBJ2-7	-
TGTGCCAGTAGTATTCGACAGGGGGCGGCCTATGAGCAGTTCTTC	CASSIRQGAAYEQFF	-	TRBV19	TRBJ2-1	TRBD1
TGTGCCAGCAGTGTGCAGGAGGGCTATGGCTACACCTTC	CASSVQEGYGYTF	-	TRBV25-1	TRBJ1-2	-
TGTGCCAGCAGCTTAGAGGAGCAGACCCAGTACTTC	CASSLEEQTQYF	-	TRBV7-9	TRBJ2-5	-
TGTGCCAGCAGCGGACAGGGGTACGAGCAGTACTTC	CASSGQGYEQYF	-	TRBV7-9	TRBJ2-7	TRBD1
TGTGCCAGCTCACCGGGTCTTTCATTCCGTGAAAAACTGTTTTTT	CASSPGLSFREKLFF	-	TRBV18	TRBJ1-4	-
TGTGCCAGCAGCGTAGACAGGACATCTTATGGCTACACCTTC	CASSVDRTSYGYTF	-	TRBV9	TRBJ1-2	-
TGTGCCAGCAGTGAATCCGGGAGGGCCGGGTACAATGAGCAGTTCTTC	CASSESGRAGYNEQFF	once	TRBV2	TRBJ2-1	TRBD2
TGTGCCAGCAGCTTGCGGGGGAGCCACACAGATACGCAGTATTTT	CASSLRGSHTDTQYF	-	TRBV13	TRBJ2-3	TRBD2
TGTGCCAGCAAGGCAGGGGGCTTTCAGCCCCAGCATTTT	CASKAGGFQPQHF	-	TRBV6-1	TRBJ1-5	TRBD1
TGTGCCAGCAGTTACTCTAGCGGGAGAGGAGATACGCAGTATTTT	CASSYSSGRGDTQYF	-	TRBV6-5	TRBJ2-3	TRBD2
TGTGCCAGCAGTTTTCGGGTCACAGATACGCAGTATTTT	CASSFRVTDTQYF	-	TRBV12-3/TRBV12-4	TRBJ2-3	-
TGTGCCAGCAGTGAAGGGGGATTGAACACTGAAGCTTTCTTT	CASSEGGLNTEAFF	-	TRBV6-1	TRBJ1-1	-
TGTGCCAGCAGCCAAATCAGTGGAAACACCATATATTTT	CASSQISGNTIYF	-	TRBV3-1/TRBV3-2	TRBJ1-3	-
TGCAGCGTAACCGGTAGGTCTTTTTCGGACGAGCAGTACTTC	CSVTGRSFSDEQYF	few	TRBV29-1	TRBJ2-7	-
TGTGCCAGCTCACCCTCCATGTCCCAGTACACAGATACGCAGTATTTT	CASSPSMSQYTDTQYF	-	TRBV18	TRBJ2-3	-
TGTGCCAGCAGCTTCGGGCCAGATACGCAGTATTTT	CASSFGPDTQYF	-	TRBV7-6	TRBJ2-3	-
TGTGCCAGCAGCCGGAGGGAGGCCACGGATGAGCAGTTCTTC	CASSRREATDEQFF	-	TRBV11-3	TRBJ2-1	-